This is a list of T cell receptor beta chains from one sample in a study of vaccination and CD4 T cells after COVID-19. Their specific antigens are unknown. TCRdb independently ran MiXCR on the PCR reads; one entry per CDR3 protein. The repertoire includes about 8,100 distinct CDR3 sequences, roughly 65% of them detected once, and under 35% sits in the top ten. The sequencing input was CD4+ T cells from blood, cultured in vitro. These receptors came from a human donor who had recovered from COVID-19. CDR3s include the opening cysteine and the closing phenylalanine or tryptophan. A D gene is named only where the DNA matches it firmly. Some rows mark clone size as missing; the rest say once, few, many or name a class of expanded clone.

DNA: TGCATGACGAGACAGGGGGTTTGGGCTTTCTTT
CDR3: CMTRQGVWAFF
length: 11
V: TRBV20-1
size: NA
D: TRBD1
J: TRBJ1-1

DNA: TGTGCCAGCAGCTTCTCCACTAGCGGGGGGCTACATGAGCAGTTCTTC
CDR3: CASSFSTSGGLHEQFF
length: 16
V: TRBV21-1
size: NA
D: NA
J: TRBJ2-1

DNA: TGTGCCAGCACCAGAAGGCGACAGGGGAACTATGGCTACACCTTC
CDR3: CASTRRRQGNYGYTF
length: 15
V: TRBV6-1
size: few
D: TRBD1
J: TRBJ1-2

DNA: TGTGCCAGCAGTTATCCAGGGGTCTGGTCACCCCTCCACTTT
CDR3: CASSYPGVWSPLHF
length: 14
V: TRBV6-5
size: medium-sized
D: NA
J: TRBJ1-6

DNA: TGCGCCAGCAGCCAGGAAACAGGGGCGCGCACAGATACGCAGTATTTT
CDR3: CASSQETGARTDTQYF
length: 16
V: TRBV5-1
size: NA
D: TRBD1
J: TRBJ2-3

DNA: TGCAGTGCTAGAGAGGCGCCGGGACTAGCGTACAATGAGCAGTTCTTC
CDR3: CSAREAPGLAYNEQFF
length: 16
V: TRBV20-1
size: NA
D: TRBD2
J: TRBJ2-1

DNA: TGCAGTGCTAGGGGGGTCCTGGCCTCCTACGAGCAGTACTTC
CDR3: CSARGVLASYEQYF
length: 14
V: TRBV20-1
size: NA
D: NA
J: TRBJ2-7

DNA: TGCAGTGCTATGGGGAATTACCTCACTGAAGCTTTCTTT
CDR3: CSAMGNYLTEAFF
length: 13
V: TRBV20-1
size: NA
D: NA
J: TRBJ1-1

DNA: TGTGCCAGCAGTGAATTTGGGGGGACTGAAGCTTTCTTT
CDR3: CASSEFGGTEAFF
length: 13
V: TRBV25-1
size: NA
D: NA
J: TRBJ1-1

DNA: TGTGCCAGCAGCCGTCGACGAAAGAACACTGAAGCTTTCTTT
CDR3: CASSRRRKNTEAFF
length: 14
V: TRBV12-1
size: few
D: NA
J: TRBJ1-1

DNA: TGTGCCAGCAGCTTAGTATACCGGGAGACCCAGTACTTC
CDR3: CASSLVYRETQYF
length: 13
V: TRBV7-2
size: large
D: NA
J: TRBJ2-5

DNA: TGTGCCAGCAGCCTGAAGGACAGCCAAGAGACCCAGTACTTC
CDR3: CASSLKDSQETQYF
length: 14
V: TRBV7-8
size: few
D: NA
J: TRBJ2-5

DNA: TGTGCCAGTAGTAATCTAGTGACAGATACGCAGTATTTT
CDR3: CASSNLVTDTQYF
length: 13
V: TRBV19
size: NA
D: NA
J: TRBJ2-3

DNA: TGCGCCAGCAGCTTGGGTTTAGCGGGGGGGATCTACGAGCAGTACTTC
CDR3: CASSLGLAGGIYEQYF
length: 16
V: TRBV5-1
size: NA
D: TRBD2
J: TRBJ2-7